This TCR beta chain comes out of a study of T cell changes during pregnancy in multiple sclerosis. Clones were sequenced by immunoSEQ multiplex PCR, and TCRdb holds only the in-frame ones, with some missing. The sample has roughly 35,000 clones, 90% seen once. CDR3 length equals 14 residues. Germline loops: CDR1 MDHEN, CDR2 SYDVKM. V lost 8 bases and J 4 bases, leaving 17 bases between the germline ends. V is TRBV28 and J is TRBJ1-2, with D tentatively TRBD1 (5 bases). The origin of this receptor is a female donor with multiple sclerosis, enrolled in a pregnancy study. Here the sequenced sample was CD8+ T cells from peripheral blood mononuclear cells, taken in the first trimester of pregnancy. Here the CDR3 reads CASSDKSPLYGYTF. The DNA of the CDR3 is TGTGCCAGCTCGGACAAAAGTCCCCTCTATGGCTACACCTTC.